The sequence of this TCR beta chain was determined in a study of T cell changes during pregnancy in multiple sclerosis. Germline CDR1 reads ENHRY; CDR2 reads SYGVKD. The J segment lost 2 bases and the V segment lost 11 bases, leaving 7 bases of the junction unmatched. The CDR3 length is 13 residues. Data came from immunoSEQ multiplex PCR; TCRdb stores just in-frame clones and leaves some out. The sample contains 45,000 to 55,000 clones, around 90% of which appear only once. This clone was picked up one time. Sample: peripheral blood, taken in the first trimester of pregnancy. This sequence joins TRBV10-3 and TRBJ1-2, with 8 bases lining up with TRBD1. This clonotype originated in a female donor with multiple sclerosis, enrolled in a pregnancy study. This chain's CDR3 is CAVGQGGNYGYTF. For the CDR3, the DNA is TGTGCCGTCGGACAGGGAGGAAACTATGGCTACACCTTC.